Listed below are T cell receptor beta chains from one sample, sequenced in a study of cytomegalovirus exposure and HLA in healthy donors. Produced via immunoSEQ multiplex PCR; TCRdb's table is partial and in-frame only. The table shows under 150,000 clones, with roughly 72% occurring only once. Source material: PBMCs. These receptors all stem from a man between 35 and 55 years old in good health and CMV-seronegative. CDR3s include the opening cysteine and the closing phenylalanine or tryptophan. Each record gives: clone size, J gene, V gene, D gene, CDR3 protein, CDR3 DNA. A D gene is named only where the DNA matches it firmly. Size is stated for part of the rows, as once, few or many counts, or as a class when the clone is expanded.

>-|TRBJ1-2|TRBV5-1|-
CASSQNPLRSRSNYGYTF
TGCGCCAGCAGCCAAAACCCCCTCCGGAGCCGCTCTAACTATGGCTACACCTTC
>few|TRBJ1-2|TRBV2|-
CASGERGVWGYTF
TGTGCCAGCGGGGAGCGGGGGGTGTGGGGCTACACCTTC
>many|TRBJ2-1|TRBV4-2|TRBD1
CASSQKLDRAEQFF
TGTGCCAGCAGCCAAAAACTGGACAGGGCTGAGCAGTTCTTC
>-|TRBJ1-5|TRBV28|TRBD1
CASNPTGGIGNQPQHF
TGTGCCAGCAATCCGACAGGGGGCATCGGCAATCAGCCCCAGCATTTT
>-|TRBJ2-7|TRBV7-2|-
CASSPDSLINEQYF
TGTGCCAGCAGCCCGGACAGTTTAATCAACGAGCAGTACTTC
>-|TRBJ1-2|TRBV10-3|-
CAIRSTELYGYTF
TGTGCCATCAGGTCAACAGAGCTCTACGGCTACACCTTC
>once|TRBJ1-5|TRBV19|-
CATEGRGNNQPQHF
TGTGCCACCGAGGGTAGGGGGAACAATCAGCCCCAGCATTTT
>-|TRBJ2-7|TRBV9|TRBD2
CASSVGPGGNYEQYF
TGTGCCAGCAGCGTAGGACCCGGGGGGAACTACGAGCAGTACTTC
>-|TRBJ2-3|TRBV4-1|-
CASSLRGSLDTQYF
TGCGCCAGCAGCCTCCGGGGGTCCCTAGATACGCAGTATTTT
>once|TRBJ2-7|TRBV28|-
CASTTGSYEQYF
TGTGCCAGCACCACAGGGAGCTACGAGCAGTACTTC
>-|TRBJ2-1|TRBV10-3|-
CAISGTGGDSSNEQFF
TGTGCCATCAGTGGAACCGGGGGAGACTCTTCCAATGAGCAGTTCTTC
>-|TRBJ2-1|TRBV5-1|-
CASSAGSRDRNEQFF
TGCGCCAGCAGCGCGGGATCGAGGGATCGCAATGAGCAGTTCTTC
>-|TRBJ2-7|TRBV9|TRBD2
CASSSRLALSYEQYF
TGTGCCAGCAGCTCGAGACTAGCCCTATCCTACGAGCAGTACTTC
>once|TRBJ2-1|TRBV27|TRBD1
CASKITGGGEQFF
TGTGCCAGCAAGATAACAGGGGGAGGTGAGCAGTTCTTC
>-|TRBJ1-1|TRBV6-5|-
CASIGTEAFF
TGTGCCAGCATCGGTACTGAAGCTTTCTTT
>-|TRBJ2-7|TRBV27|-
CASSFGVTEFGGLNEQYF
TGTGCCAGCAGTTTCGGGGTGACGGAGTTCGGGGGGCTGAACGAGCAGTACTTC
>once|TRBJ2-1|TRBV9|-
CASSVGGGWEQFF
TGTGCCAGCAGCGTAGGAGGGGGATGGGAGCAGTTCTTC
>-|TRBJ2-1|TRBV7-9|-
CSSSLVGNEQFF
TGTTCCAGCAGCTTAGTCGGCAATGAGCAGTTCTTC
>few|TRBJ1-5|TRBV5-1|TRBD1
CASSPGTDRVDNQPQHF
TGCGCCAGCAGCCCAGGGACGGACAGGGTGGACAATCAGCCCCAGCATTTT
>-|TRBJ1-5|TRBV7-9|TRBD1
CASSPGQGDSNQPQHF
TGTGCCAGCAGCCCCGGACAGGGCGATAGCAATCAGCCCCAGCATTTT
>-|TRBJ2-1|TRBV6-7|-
CASPPEGANEQFF
TGTGCCAGCCCTCCGGAGGGGGCGAATGAGCAGTTCTTC
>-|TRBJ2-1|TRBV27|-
CASSFGGEQFF
TGTGCCAGCAGTTTCGGAGGAGAGCAGTTCTTC
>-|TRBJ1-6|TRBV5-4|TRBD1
CASSYGQGAGSYNSPLHF
TGTGCCAGCAGCTACGGACAGGGGGCAGGGTCCTATAATTCACCCCTCCACTTT
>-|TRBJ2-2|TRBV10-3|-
CATSFPPRGTGELFF
TGTGCCACCTCCTTTCCGCCCAGGGGCACCGGGGAGCTGTTTTTT
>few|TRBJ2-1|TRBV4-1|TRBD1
CASSQALATGYNEQFF
TGCGCCAGCAGCCAAGCCCTGGCGACAGGGTACAATGAGCAGTTCTTC
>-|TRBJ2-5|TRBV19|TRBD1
CASSIQGAGRETQYF
TGTGCCAGTAGTATACAGGGGGCTGGTCGAGAGACCCAGTACTTC
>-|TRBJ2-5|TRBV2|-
CASSGWRAGETQYF
TGTGCCAGCAGTGGCTGGCGGGCGGGGGAGACCCAGTACTTC
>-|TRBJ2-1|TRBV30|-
CAWRLLLGRPSYNEQFF
TGTGCCTGGAGGCTACTTCTGGGCCGCCCATCCTACAATGAGCAGTTCTTC
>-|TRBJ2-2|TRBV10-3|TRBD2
CAISAGEGVTGELFF
TGTGCCATCAGTGCTGGGGAGGGAGTCACCGGGGAGCTATTTTTT
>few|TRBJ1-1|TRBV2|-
CAGRGRENTEAFF
TGTGCCGGGAGGGGACGGGAGAACACTGAAGCTTTCTTT
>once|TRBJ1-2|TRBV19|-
CASSKVETEYGYTF
TGTGCCAGTAGTAAGGTTGAGACAGAATATGGCTACACCTTC
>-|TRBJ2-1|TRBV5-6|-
CASSLGPEQFF
TGTGCCAGCAGCTTGGGGCCTGAGCAGTTCTTC
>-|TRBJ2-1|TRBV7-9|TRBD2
CASSARGTSGGIYPRGQFF
TGTGCCAGCAGCGCTCGTGGGACTAGCGGGGGGATATACCCCCGCGGGCAGTTCTTC
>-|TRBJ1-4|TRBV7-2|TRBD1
CASSRQGSELFF
TGTGCCAGCAGCCGACAGGGTTCGGAACTGTTTTTT
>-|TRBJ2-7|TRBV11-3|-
CASSSRLLFSTEQYF
TGTGCCAGCAGCTCCCGGCTGTTGTTTAGCACCGAGCAGTACTTC
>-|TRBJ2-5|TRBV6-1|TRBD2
CASSDLGGTPGSGTQYF
TGTGCCAGCAGTGATTTGGGGGGGACCCCGGGTTCAGGGACCCAGTACTTC
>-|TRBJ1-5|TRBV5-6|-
CASSLGQGHQPQHF
TGTGCCAGCAGCTTGGGTCAGGGCCATCAGCCCCAGCATTTT
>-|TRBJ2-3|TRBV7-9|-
CASSFGISTDTQYF
TGTGCCAGCAGCTTCGGGATTAGCACAGATACGCAGTATTTT
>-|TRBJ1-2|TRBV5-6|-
CASSLRGGGGYPF
TGTGCCAGCAGCTTGAGGGGCGGGGGTGGCTACCCCTTC
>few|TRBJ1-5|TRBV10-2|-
CASSAGGNQPQHF
TGCGCCAGCAGCGCAGGGGGCAATCAGCCCCAGCATTTT
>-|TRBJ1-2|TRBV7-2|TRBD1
CASSFNRGNYGYTF
TGTGCCAGCAGCTTTAACAGGGGAAACTATGGCTACACCTTC
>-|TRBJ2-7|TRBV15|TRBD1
CATSRDRGVYEQYF
TGTGCCACCAGCAGGGACAGGGGGGTCTACGAGCAGTACTTC
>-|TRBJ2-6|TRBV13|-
CASSSTDSGANVLTF
TGTGCCAGCAGCTCGACAGACTCTGGGGCCAACGTCCTGACTTTC
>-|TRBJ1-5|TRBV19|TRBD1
CASVIQGGLNQPQHF
TGTGCCAGCGTAATACAGGGGGGCCTCAATCAGCCCCAGCATTTT